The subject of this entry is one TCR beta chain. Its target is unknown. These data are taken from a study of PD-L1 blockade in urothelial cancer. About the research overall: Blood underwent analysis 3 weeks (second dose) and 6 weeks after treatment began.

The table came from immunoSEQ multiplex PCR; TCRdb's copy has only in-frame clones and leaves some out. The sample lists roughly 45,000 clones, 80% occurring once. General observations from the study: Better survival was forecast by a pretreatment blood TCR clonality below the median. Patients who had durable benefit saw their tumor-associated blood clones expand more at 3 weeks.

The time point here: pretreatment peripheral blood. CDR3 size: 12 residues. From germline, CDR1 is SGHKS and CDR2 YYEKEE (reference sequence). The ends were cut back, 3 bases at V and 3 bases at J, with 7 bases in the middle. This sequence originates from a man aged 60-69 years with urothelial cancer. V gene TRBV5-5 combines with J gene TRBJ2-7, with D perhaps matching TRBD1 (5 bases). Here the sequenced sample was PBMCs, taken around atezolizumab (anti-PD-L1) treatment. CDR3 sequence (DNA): TGTGCCAGCAGCTCGACAGTCTACGAGCAGTACTTC. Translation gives CASSSTVYEQYF.